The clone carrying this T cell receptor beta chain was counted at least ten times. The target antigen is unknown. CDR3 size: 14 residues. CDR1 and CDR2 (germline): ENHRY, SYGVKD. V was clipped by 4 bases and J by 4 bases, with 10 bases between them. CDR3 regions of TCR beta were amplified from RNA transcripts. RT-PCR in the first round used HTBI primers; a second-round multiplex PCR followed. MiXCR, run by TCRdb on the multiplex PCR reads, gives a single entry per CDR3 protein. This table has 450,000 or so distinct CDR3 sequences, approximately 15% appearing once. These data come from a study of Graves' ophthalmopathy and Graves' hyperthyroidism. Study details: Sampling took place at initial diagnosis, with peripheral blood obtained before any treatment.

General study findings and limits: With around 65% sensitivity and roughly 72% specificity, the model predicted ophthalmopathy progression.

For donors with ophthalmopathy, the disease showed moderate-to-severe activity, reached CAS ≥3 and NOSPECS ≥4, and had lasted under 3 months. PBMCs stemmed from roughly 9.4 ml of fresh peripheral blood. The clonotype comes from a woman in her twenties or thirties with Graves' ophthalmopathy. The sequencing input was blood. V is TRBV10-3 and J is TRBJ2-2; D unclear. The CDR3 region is CAISVVLTTGELFF. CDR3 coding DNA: TGTGCCATCAGTGTGGTACTGACCACCGGGGAGCTGTTTTTT.